Below are 5 T cell receptor beta chains sequenced from a single sample in a study of T-cell memory formation after mild COVID-19. Using its own MiXCR run on the 5' RACE reads, TCRdb lists one record per CDR3 protein. The data contain hundreds of thousands of distinct CDR3 sequences, roughly 13% of them singletons. Sequencing was performed on PBMCs or a T cell subset sorted from them (not recorded which). The receptors shown here come from a young man who had mild COVID-19 (a few samples of this study predate the infection). Cell type and time point are not known.

The CDR3, as DNA: TGTGCCAGCAGTGGAGGACAGATGTCCCAGCAGTACGTC. Translating gives CASSGGQMSQQYV. This chain links TRBV2 with TRBJ2-7; maybe TRBD1 (6 bases). V dropped 4 bases and J dropped 8 bases, with 15 bases sitting between them. Germline V gene data show CDR1 as SNHLY and CDR2 as FYNNEI. The CDR3 length is 13 residues.

The rearrangement links TRBV9 to TRBJ2-7, with D unresolved. The V and J ends lost 2 bases and 0 bases respectively, with 9 bases between them. CDR1 is SGDLS, CDR2 YYNGEE, per germline. CDR3 size: 14 residues. The CDR3 loop reads CASSVYGHSYEQYF. The CDR3 DNA reads as TGTGCCAGCAGCGTCTACGGCCACTCCTACGAGCAGTACTTC.

This clonotype was seen a handful of times. V usage is TRBV15 and J usage is TRBJ2-7, with 10 bases fitting TRBD2. Trimming removed 5 bases from V and 3 bases from J; junction bases left unmatched: 4. This CDR3 is 14 amino acids long. The V gene's germline CDR1 is LNHNV and CDR2 YYDKDF (reference sequence). CDR3 sequence (DNA): TGTGCCACCAGCCCCCGGACTAGCGGCTACGAGCAGTACGTC. This gives the protein CATSPRTSGYEQYV.

There are a few counts of this clonotype. The V gene is TRBV7-2, the J gene TRBJ2-7; D unclear. Germline CDR1 and CDR2: SGHTA and FQGNSA. This CDR3 region has 13 residues. Trimming took 1 base from V and 7 from J, leaving 11 bases between them. Written as DNA, the CDR3 is TGTGCCAGCAGCTTAGAGGGCGGCAGGGAGCAGTACTTC. It is translated as CASSLEGGREQYF. Together with reference TRBV7-2 and TRBJ2-7, the CDR3 gives the full variable domain: GAGVSQSPSNKVTEKGKDVELRCDPISGHTALYWYRQSLGQGLEFLIYFQGNSAPDKSGLPSDRFSAERTGGSVSTLTIQRTQQEDSAVYLCASSLEGGREQYFGPGTRLTVT.

This clonotype showed up just a few times. The genes are TRBV7-2 and TRBJ1-1; D is unclear. The germline V and J ends were trimmed by 1 base and 6 bases, with 9 bases remaining between them. Germline CDR1 and CDR2: SGHTA and FQGNSA. This CDR3 is built from 13 residues. DNA for the CDR3: TGTGCCAGCAGCTTAGTCCGGGAGGCTGAAGCTTTCTTT. Encoded protein: CASSLVREAEAFF.